This record covers a single TCR beta chain. Antigen specificity is unknown. It was about 4,000 ng of total RNA that each TCR library used. For every sample, eight separate reactions were used to make cDNA. The study subjected TCRalpha and TCRbeta cDNA to two nested PCRs of about 15 and 9 cycles. No DNA is given; TCRdb re-called the 5' RACE reads and lists each CDR3 protein once. The sample's table shows just over 300,000 distinct CDR3 sequences. The CDR3 contains 16 residues. Germline CDR1 and CDR2: LGHNA and YSLEER. This sample stems from a study of monozygotic twins with inflammatory bowel disease. Regarding the study as a whole: Ultimately, a single strong signal or clonotype associated with IBD was not supported.

This sequence originates from a human donor with ulcerative colitis or Crohn's disease, or a healthy co-twin of an affected twin (not recorded which). The V gene is TRBV4-3, the J gene TRBJ2-7; TCRdb outputs TRBD2, but without DNA this stays unchecked. Sequences were obtained from blood. CDR3 in amino acids: CASSQAVAGGLYEQYF.